This T cell receptor beta chain was obtained from a study of blood T cell repertoires in COVID-19 (dated by TCRdb to about 2020). Regarding the research as a whole: Collaborator samples came from the United States, Italy and Spain and covered acute and convalescent phases of COVID-19. A freely available public database, intended as a resource for researchers studying the immune response to SARS-CoV-2, is where the repertoires were released. Sample metadata almost always included a de-identified subject ID, COVID-19 status, age in years and sex. The samples were drawn from two sources: the first 160 participants of the ongoing ImmuneRACE study, and about 1,300 subjects contributed by 6 global collaborators. The prospective study material was composed of cDNA or gDNA derived from T cells, B-cell-depleted T cells, or PBMCs. Where available, HLA class I and class II types were taken from metadata supplied by the sample provider and were not determined by assay-based typing. Deeply sampled blood TCRbeta repertoires from subjects exposed to, actively infected with, or recovered from COVID-19 were included in the dataset.

The immunoSEQ Assay, a bias-controlled multiplex PCR, was used to amplify TCRbeta CDR3 regions from genomic DNA. For the original study's pipeline: Within the assay, amplification of reference gene primers was used to estimate how many nucleated cells each sample contained. Sequence reads were collapsed and filtered to measure the absolute abundance of every unique TCRbeta CDR3 rearrangement. For each sample, productive Simpson clonality was calculated as the square root of Simpson's diversity index over productive rearrangements. This is the immuneACCESS table as TCRdb keeps it, with only in-frame sequences that have V and J called. A part of the clones is gone; compared with another copy, unresolved V genes explain less than half, and the rest is unexplained. D and trimming were read from the DNA, whereas the V and J calls and clone size are those reported in that table. Here the sample has around 340,000 clones; around nine tenths occur a single time. Clones ranked in the top ten supply roughly 7.2% of the sample.

The paper's findings and limits, for the study overall: How much clinical and demographic metadata was included differed by source and by participant, and the metadata was provided uncurated.

One collaborating source in Seattle enrolled patients while the patients were actively infected and followed the patients over time throughout the course of disease. Whole blood was collected in K2EDTA tubes by collaborating institutions according to the institutions' own protocols. For TCRbeta analysis, collaborators shipped samples in one of three forms: frozen whole blood, isolated PBMCs, or DNA extracted from either of those sample types. For this clone: Its antigen is unknown. No quality values exist for individual bases; no much larger clone is one base distant.

The junction carries 16 bases between V and J, which are trimmed by 2 bases and 3 bases respectively. The CDR3 runs 15 residues from the cysteine to the phenylalanine. The entry retains the CDR3 DNA only, 45 bases that are in frame from base 1. CDR1 and CDR2 are read off the germline V gene (reference sequence) as GTSNPN and SVGIG. The source material was peripheral blood. The chain joins TRBV30 to TRBJ1-1, with the identity of the D gene unclear. This TCR derives from a woman aged 60-70 years with COVID-19, enrolled during active disease. The bases read TGTGCCTGGAGTCCATCGACACCCCAGTACACTGAAGCTTTCTTT. The resulting protein is CAWSPSTPQYTEAFF.